A selection of T cell receptor beta chains follows, all from one sample in a study of T cells in Graves' hyperthyroidism and ophthalmopathy. One entry per CDR3 protein, called by TCRdb with MiXCR from the multiplex PCR reads. The sample has nearly 600,000 distinct CDR3 sequences, approximately 15% seen once. The sample consisted of blood. These receptors originate from a woman aged 25 to 39 with Graves' hyperthyroidism that later progressed to Graves' ophthalmopathy. Each CDR3 is given with its conserved first and last residue.

>TRBV19
CASSIQPDWNEQFF
>TRBV7-9
CASSLEGRGPFNYGYTF
>TRBV11-3
CASSLSGGDYGYTF
>TRBV19
CASSISGQELQPQHF
>TRBV6-1
CASRRQGRNEQFF
>TRBV28
CASSFLGGGNTGELFF
>TRBV10-3
CAISGSGTGEAGAFF
>TRBV6-6
CASSYSKGTANEAFF
>TRBV13
CASSSLLRRAEAFF
>TRBV2
CASRDPGTANEKLFF
>TRBV28
CASSLVADEQFF
>TRBV25-1
CASSDLSSRDTMYEQYF
>TRBV10-3
CAISPEGRINQPQHF
>TRBV24-1
CATAGNGHSTDTQYF
>TRBV10-2
CASSERGGEQYF
>TRBV11-2
CASSLVSNEQFF
>TRBV20-1
CSACFTGSYEQYF
>TRBV29-1
CSVEVWTGTDTQYF
>TRBV12-3/TRBV12-4
CASSDEGGTQYF
>TRBV11-3
CASSANRVTDTQYF
>TRBV19
CAATKLAGAWDTQYF
>TRBV27
CASSLVPGTEAFF
>TRBV12-3/TRBV12-4
CASRQENQPQHF
>TRBV12-3/TRBV12-4
CASKRREPGQGARGYTF
>TRBV5-5
CASSTGQGQPAEQYF
>TRBV7-9
CASSQTGENTGELFF